What follows are 28 T cell receptor beta chains derived from one specimen sequenced in a study of blood T cells in healthy people across ages. A J-beta primer mix and a sample-barcoded 5' primer were used in a second PCR of about 7 to 12 cycles. TCRdb used MiXCR to reprocess the 5' RACE reads, holding one entry per CDR3 protein. Among around 1,900,000 distinct CDR3 sequences listed, roughly two fifths were seen once. Sequenced input: blood. Receptors originate from a human donor in good health.

The J gene is TRBJ1-1, the V gene TRBV7-2; the D gene is possibly TRBD1 (5 bases). CDR1 SGHTA and CDR2 FQGNSA come from the germline V gene. This CDR3 contains 14 residues. V gave up 3 bases and J gave up 0 bases, with 8 bases separating them. CDR3 bases: TGTGCCAGCAGCTTTTGGGGCCTGAACACTGAAGCTTTCTTT. This encodes CASSFWGLNTEAFF.

This rearrangement joins TRBV28 to TRBJ2-4; tentatively, D is TRBD1 (6 bases). CDR3 size: 13 residues. CDR1 is MDHEN and CDR2 is SYDVKM in the germline V gene. V lost 2 bases to trimming and J lost 14 bases, with 16 bases between them. CDR3 nucleotides: TGTGCCAGCAGTTTAGCGCAGGGGACCAATGAGTACTTC. As protein: CASSLAQGTNEYF.

The chain carries TRBV7-2 and TRBJ2-7; unclear D gene. In germline, CDR1 is SGHTA, CDR2 FQGNSA. V was clipped by 1 base and J by 7 bases, with 11 bases between them. CDR3 length: 13 residues. In DNA form, the CDR3 reads TGTGCCAGCAGCTTAGGGTCCGGGCTAGAGCAGTACTTC. It encodes CASSLGSGLEQYF.

The V gene is TRBV7-2, the J gene TRBJ1-6; D call uncertain. The CDR3 totals 14 residues. The V end lost 1 base, the J end lost 10 bases, and 11 bases lay between the germline ends. Germline CDR1 is SGHTA and CDR2 is FQGNSA. The CDR3 DNA sequence: TGTGCCAGCAGCTTAGTACCCCCGGCGTCACCCCTCCACTTT. It codes for CASSLVPPASPLHF.

The table lists this clonotype with a few counts. A much larger clone lies one base from this, so it may be a read error. The chain employs TRBV7-7 and TRBJ2-5; 11 bases agree with TRBD1. This CDR3 contains 13 residues. Germline CDR1 is SSHAT and CDR2 is FNYEAQ (reference sequence). The V and J ends lost 3 bases and 9 bases, in that order; junction bases with no gene match: 3. The CDR3 here is CASSLGQGEAQYF. CDR3 nucleotide sequence: TGTGCCAGCAGCTTGGGACAGGGGGAGGCCCAGTACTTC.

This clonotype was recorded a few times. CDR3 in DNA: TGCAGTGCTAGAGATATGGCGGGGGGGCCAGATACGCAGTATTTT. Translating it yields CSARDMAGGPDTQYF. The chain links TRBV20-1 to TRBJ2-3; 9 bases match TRBD2. The germline V gene encodes CDR1 DFQATT and CDR2 SNEGSKA (reference sequence). V lost 0 bases, J lost 4 bases, and 5 bases stayed unmatched. The CDR3 runs 15 residues.

This clonotype was found a few times. The gene calls are TRBV7-2 and TRBJ2-1, with 8 bases lining up with TRBD2. The V segment lost 6 bases and the J segment 5 bases; nucleotides outside the gene matches: 9. The CDR3 totals 15 residues. CDR1 is SGHTA, CDR2 FQGNSA, per germline. CDR3 sequence (DNA): TGTGCCAGCAGTTCCCAGACTAGCGTCCACAATGAGCAGTTCTTC. Its translation is CASSSQTSVHNEQFF.

This clonotype was detected only a few times. The rearrangement uses TRBV27 and TRBJ1-2; D perhaps matches TRBD1 (5 bases). With 2 bases removed from V and 0 bases from J, the gap between germline ends came to 10 bases. Germline CDR1 MNHEY, CDR2 SMNVEV (reference sequence). The CDR3 extends over 15 amino acids. CDR3 protein: CASSLHKGTNYGYTF. The DNA of the CDR3 is TGTGCCAGCAGTTTACACAAGGGGACTAACTATGGCTACACCTTC.

V is TRBV20-1 and J is TRBJ2-1; D is ambiguous. The J call could be wrong; TRBJ2-7 is a better fit for the DNA end. Germline V CDR1 and CDR2: DFQATT, SNEGSKA (reference sequence). There are 18 residues in the CDR3. In nucleotides, the CDR3 is TGCAGTGTTAACGAACCTTTGCGACATCCCAGCTCCTACAATGAGCAGTACTTC. Protein sequence: CSVNEPLRHPSSYNEQYF.

This clonotype was recorded a few times. The CDR3 DNA sequence: TGTGCCAGCAGCCGTGTAGCGGGGGACCTCACAGATACGCAGTATTTT. Translating it yields CASSRVAGDLTDTQYF. The chain employs TRBV12-3 or TRBV12-4 and TRBJ2-3; 9 bases line up with TRBD2. V dropped 6 bases and J dropped 2; count of bases not matched to a gene: 9. The CDR3 covers 16 residues.

In this sample, this clonotype turned up once. V is TRBV25-1 and J is TRBJ1-2; D gene unclear. Trimming took off 6 bases at V and 7 bases at J, with 9 bases between the two ends. This CDR3 contains 11 residues. From germline, CDR1 is MGHDK and CDR2 SYGVNS. CDR3 loop: CASRDRIGYTF. The CDR3, as DNA: TGTGCCAGCAGAGACCGGATTGGCTACACCTTC.

The chain's CDR3 is CASSIIRGLSYEQYF. CDR3 coding DNA: TGTGCCAGTAGTATCATCCGGGGGCTGTCCTACGAGCAGTACTTC. The chain combines TRBV19 with TRBJ2-7; D could derive from TRBD1 or TRBD2 (6 bases each). The CDR3 totals 15 residues. The germline V and J ends were trimmed by 3 bases and 1 base, with 13 bases remaining between them. CDR1 and CDR2 (germline): LNHDA, SQIVND (reference sequence).

The chain recombines TRBV24-1 with TRBJ1-1; D might be TRBD1 (5 bases). Germline lookup yields CDR1 KGHDR and CDR2 SFDVKD. The CDR3 is made up of 15 amino acids. V lost 5 bases and J lost 5, with 17 bases in between. The CDR3 coding sequence is TGTGCCACCAGTGCCTCGTCCGGGACGGAAACTGAAGCTTTCTTT. It encodes CATSASSGTETEAFF.

Of note for this clonotype: A much more abundant neighbour one base away suggests this may be a read error. This chain links TRBV6-2 or TRBV6-3 with TRBJ1-1; D gene ambiguous. The V end was cut by 1 base, the J end by 0 bases, with 3 bases between. Germline V gene lookup returns CDR1 MNHEY and CDR2 SVGEGT. The CDR3 is 13 amino acids. The DNA for the CDR3 is TGTGCCAGCAGTTACTTCATGAACACTGAAGCTTTCTTT. Protein product: CASSYFMNTEAFF.

In this sample, this clonotype turned up a few times. The V gene is TRBV15, the J gene TRBJ1-2; 7 bases are a match to TRBD1. The V gene end was trimmed by 3 bases and the J gene end by 4 bases; junction bases not matched to a gene: 5. The germline CDR1 and CDR2 sequences are LNHNV and YYDKDF (reference sequence). The length of the CDR3 is 14 residues. This CDR3 reads CATSRGQRGYGYTF. CDR3 in DNA: TGTGCCACCAGCAGGGGACAGAGAGGCTATGGCTACACCTTC.

There are a few counts of this clonotype. The gene calls are TRBV7-2 and TRBJ1-6, with D unresolved. CDR3 length: 14 amino acids. Trimming cost V 5 bases and J 5 bases, with 10 bases left between them. The germline CDR1 and CDR2 sequences are SGHTA and FQGNSA. CDR3: CASSPQLNNSPLHF. For the CDR3, the DNA is TGTGCCAGCAGCCCCCAGCTAAATAATTCACCCCTCCACTTT. Supplemented by reference TRBV7-2 and TRBJ1-6, the full variable domain reads GAGVSQSPSNKVTEKGKDVELRCDPISGHTALYWYRQSLGQGLEFLIYFQGNSAPDKSGLPSDRFSAERTGGSVSTLTIQRTQQEDSAVYLCASSPQLNNSPLHFGNGTRLTVT.

This clonotype was seen ten or more times. The chain joins TRBV29-1 to TRBJ2-7, with TRBD1 matching over 8 bases. Germline CDR1 reads SQVTM; CDR2 reads ANQGSEA. The CDR3 sequence is 13 residues long. With 6 bases clipped from V and 2 bases from J, the junction kept 6 bases outside the gene matches. The CDR3 region has the DNA TGCAGCGTGGGGACAGGAGGTCCCTACGAGCAGTACTTC. This translates into CSVGTGGPYEQYF.

As concerns this clonotype: A single base separates this from a much larger clone, so it may be a read error. The rearrangement uses TRBV9 and TRBJ1-2; weak D call: TRBD1 (5 bases). V lost 0 bases and J 3 bases, leaving 12 bases between the germline ends. The CDR3 is 15 amino acids. In germline, CDR1 is SGDLS, CDR2 YYNGEE. This CDR3 is CASSVAQAGYYGYTF. DNA for the CDR3: TGTGCCAGCAGCGTAGCTCAAGCAGGGTACTATGGCTACACCTTC.

V and J are TRBV7-2 and TRBJ2-7; 9 nucleotides match TRBD2. The length of the CDR3 is 15 residues. Germline V gene sequence: CDR1 SGHTA, CDR2 FQGNSA. V dropped 7 bases and J dropped 2; count of bases not matched to a gene: 9. The chain's CDR3 is CASTKGLAQAYEQYF. CDR3 sequence (DNA): TGTGCCAGCACCAAAGGACTAGCGCAGGCCTACGAGCAGTACTTC.

This clonotype was seen a single time. The chain links TRBV28 to TRBJ2-1; D may be TRBD1 (6 bases). V gave up 4 bases and J gave up 9 bases, with 16 bases separating them. The CDR3 is 14 amino acids. Germline CDR1 is MDHEN and CDR2 is SYDVKM. The CDR3 is CASSSPAGVTEQFF. CDR3 sequence (DNA): TGTGCCAGCAGTTCCCCCGCAGGGGTTACTGAGCAGTTCTTC. The whole variable domain, filled in from reference TRBV28 and TRBJ2-1, reads DVKVTQSSRYLVKRTGEKVFLECVQDMDHENMFWYRQDPGLGLRLIYFSYDVKMKEKGDIPEGYSVSREKKERFSLILESASTNQTSMYLCASSSPAGVTEQFFGPGTRLTVL.

This clonotype was seen only a few times. The V call is TRBV20-1, the J call TRBJ1-2, with D perhaps TRBD1 (6 bases). CDR1 DFQATT and CDR2 SNEGSKA come from the germline V gene (reference sequence). The CDR3 has 13 residues. Trimming took off 6 bases at V and 4 bases at J, with 15 bases between the two ends. CDR3 amino acids: CSAKQGSAYGYTF. CDR3 bases: TGCAGTGCGAAACAGGGTTCCGCCTATGGCTACACCTTC.

This clonotype was observed a single time. A clone one base away is much larger, so this may be a read error. The rearrangement joins TRBV11-2 to TRBJ2-3, with D hard to call. The CDR3 loop spans 13 amino acids. CDR1 and CDR2 from the germline V gene are SGHAT and FQNNGV. Trimming stripped 0 bases from V and 2 bases from J, with 3 bases between. For the CDR3, the DNA is TGTGCCAGCAGCTTAGAAGTCACAGATACGCAGTATTTT. Protein sequence: CASSLEVTDTQYF.

This clonotype appeared once. The chain has TRBV29-1 and TRBJ2-3; 7 nucleotides agree with TRBD1. Unmatched junction bases numbered 12, after V lost 5 bases and J lost 7 bases. The CDR3 totals 14 residues. CDR1 and CDR2 from the germline V gene are SQVTM and ANQGSEA. The CDR3 spells CSVIVRGQDNTQYF. The CDR3 coding sequence is TGCAGCGTTATTGTGAGGGGGCAGGATAATACGCAGTATTTT.

This chain joins TRBV20-1 and TRBJ2-1; TRBD2 matches at 11 bases. With V trimmed by 4 bases and J by 0 bases, 11 bases remained unmatched. Germline CDR1 is DFQATT and CDR2 is SNEGSKA (reference sequence). The CDR3 consists of 18 residues. Here the CDR3 reads CSATPRLAGGRSYNEQFF. DNA for the CDR3: TGCAGTGCTACCCCTAGGCTAGCGGGGGGACGCTCCTACAATGAGCAGTTCTTC.

The chain combines TRBV15 with TRBJ1-2; D perhaps matches TRBD1 (5 bases). Germline V gene sequence: CDR1 LNHNV, CDR2 YYDKDF (reference sequence). This CDR3 is 15 amino acids long. The V end was cut by 0 bases, the J end by 8 bases, with 16 bases between. The CDR3 loop is CATSRDYGREEGYTF. Written as DNA, the CDR3 is TGTGCCACCAGCAGAGATTATGGCAGGGAGGAGGGCTACACCTTC. Full variable domain (outside the CDR3, taken from reference TRBV15 and TRBJ1-2): DAMVIQNPRYQVTQFGKPVTLSCSQTLNHNVMYWYQQKSSQAPKLLFHYYDKDFNNEADTPDNFQSRRPNTSFCFLDIRSPGLGDTAMYLCATSRDYGREEGYTFGSGTRLTVV.

V usage is TRBV28 and J usage is TRBJ1-1; D gene ambiguous. Germline V gene sequence: CDR1 MDHEN, CDR2 SYDVKM. This CDR3 has 13 residues. V was trimmed by 2 bases and J by 7 bases, leaving 11 bases between them. Here the CDR3 reads CASSLDGSFEAFF. CDR3 sequence (DNA): TGTGCCAGCAGTTTAGACGGCAGCTTTGAAGCTTTCTTT.

In its sample, this clonotype was seen once. One end of the junction varies from germline; a read error may be responsible. The CDR3 is CASSQRPGQDYNERFF. The CDR3 DNA reads TGCGCCAGCAGCCAGAGGCCGGGACAGGACTACAATGAGCGGTTCTTC. V gene TRBV4-3 combines with J gene TRBJ2-1; 8 nucleotides line up with TRBD1. Germline loops: CDR1 LGHNA, CDR2 YSLEER. The CDR3 covers 16 residues.

In regard to this clonotype: The junction departs from germline at one end; a sequencing error may be responsible. The CDR3: CASSQDGEVTSGGAFYYEQFF. Written as DNA, the CDR3 is TGTGCCAGCAGCCAAGACGGGGAAGTGACTAGCGGGGGGGCCTTCTACTATGAGCAGTTCTTC. This sequence joins TRBV14 and TRBJ2-1; 14 bases are a match to TRBD2. CDR3 length equals 21 residues. Germline values: CDR1 SGHDN, CDR2 FVKESK.